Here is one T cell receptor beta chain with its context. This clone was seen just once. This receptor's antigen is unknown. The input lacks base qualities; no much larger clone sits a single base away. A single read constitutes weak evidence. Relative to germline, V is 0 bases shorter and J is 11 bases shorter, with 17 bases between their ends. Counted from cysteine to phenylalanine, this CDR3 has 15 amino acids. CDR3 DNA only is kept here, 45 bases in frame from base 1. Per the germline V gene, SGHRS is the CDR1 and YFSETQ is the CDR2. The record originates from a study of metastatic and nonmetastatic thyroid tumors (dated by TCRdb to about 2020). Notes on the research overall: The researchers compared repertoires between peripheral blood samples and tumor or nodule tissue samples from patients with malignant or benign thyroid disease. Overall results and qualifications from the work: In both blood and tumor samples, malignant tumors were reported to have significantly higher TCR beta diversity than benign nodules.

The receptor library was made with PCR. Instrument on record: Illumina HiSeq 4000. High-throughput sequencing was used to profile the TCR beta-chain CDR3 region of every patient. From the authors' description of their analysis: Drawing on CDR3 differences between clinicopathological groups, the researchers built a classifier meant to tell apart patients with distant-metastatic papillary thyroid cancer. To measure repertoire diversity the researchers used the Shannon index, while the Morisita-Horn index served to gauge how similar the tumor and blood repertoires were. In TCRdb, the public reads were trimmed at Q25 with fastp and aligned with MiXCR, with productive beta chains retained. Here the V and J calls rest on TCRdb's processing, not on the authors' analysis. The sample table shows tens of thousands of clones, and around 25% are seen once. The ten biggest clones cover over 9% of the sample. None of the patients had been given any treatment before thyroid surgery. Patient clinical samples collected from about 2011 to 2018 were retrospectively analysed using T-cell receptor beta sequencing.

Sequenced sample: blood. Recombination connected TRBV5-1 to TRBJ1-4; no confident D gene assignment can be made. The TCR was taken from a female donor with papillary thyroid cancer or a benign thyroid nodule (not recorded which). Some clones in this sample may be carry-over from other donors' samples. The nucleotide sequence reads TGCGCCAGCAGCTTGGGAGAAACCGTTGGTGATAAACTGTTTTTT. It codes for CASSLGETVGDKLFF.